This T cell receptor beta chain was recorded in a study of T cells in narcolepsy. Findings of the study overall: Healthy controls reportedly lacked the autoreactive clonotypes serially found in patients' blood.

Germline CDR1 reads SGHAT; CDR2 reads FQNNGV. CDR3 length: 14 residues. Deletions cut 6 bases from V and 7 bases from J, with 13 bases between. TCRdb keeps only in-frame clones here, not all; method: immunoSEQ multiplex PCR. The sample lists under 35,000 clones; around 83% were seen once. This clone appeared a single time. Its antigen is undetermined. This TCR was sampled from a human donor with narcolepsy. The V gene is TRBV11-2, the J gene TRBJ1-6; D is ambiguous. Sequenced sample: CD45RA- memory CD4+ T cells from PBMCs. CDR3 region: CASSPTWRNSPLHF. CDR3 sequence (DNA): TGTGCCAGCAGTCCAACCTGGAGGAATTCACCCCTCCACTTT.